This TCR beta chain was identified during a study of chemoradiotherapy in HPV16-positive cancers (dated by TCRdb to between 2022 and 2023). With regard to the full study: Using functional T-cell assays on cells from a couple of HPV16-positive patients, the researchers defined candidate HPV-specific T-cell clones and common TCR motifs. Whether T-cell immunity against the HPV oncoproteins E6 and E7 changes during chemoradiotherapy and whether survival is affected by this immunity were examined in the study. The candidate HPV-specific TCRs and motifs were then tracked in TCR repertoires from 86 patients with HPV-related cancers. Findings and caveats that apply to the study as a whole: The functional definition of HPV-specific T cells came from only a couple of HPV16-positive patients, and the survival association was reported for HPV16-positive patients. Among HPV16-positive patients, expansion of HPV-responsive T cells during chemoradiotherapy was associated with better recurrence-free survival. Expansion of candidate HPV-specific clones and E7-related TCR motifs was observed in the tumor microenvironment during treatment, whereas no such expansion was observed for non-HPV-specific T cells.

The germline V gene sets CDR1 to LGHNA and CDR2 to YSLEER. Spanning cysteine to phenylalanine, the CDR3 consists of 13 amino acids. The entry retains the CDR3 DNA only, 39 bases that are in frame from base 1. A distance of 6 bases separates the germline ends of V and J, which lose 4 bases and 0 bases respectively. Repertoires were sampled repeatedly over the course of chemoradiotherapy so that clonal expansion in the tumor microenvironment could be followed. Library prep was done by the immunoSEQ multiplex PCR assay. In TCRdb, the immuneACCESS table is reduced to in-frame sequences with V and J assigned. These tables do not hold every clone; where another copy was compared, an unresolved V gene accounts for under half, and the others remain unexplained. This sample is represented by 30,000 to 40,000 clones; roughly nine tenths of them were singletons. The ten largest clones represent about 3.4% of the sample.

Notes on this clone: This receptor's antigen is unknown. The input lacks base qualities; no much larger clone sits a single base away.

The source material was blood, sampled from a patient who underwent chemoradiotherapy. Recombination connected TRBV4-3 to TRBJ1-2; confidence is insufficient to name the D gene. This receptor was identified in a human donor with HPV-associated anogenital cancer. The CDR3 region reads CASSRNTNYGYTF. At the DNA level, the sequence is TGCGCCAGCAGCCGTAACACTAACTATGGCTACACCTTC.